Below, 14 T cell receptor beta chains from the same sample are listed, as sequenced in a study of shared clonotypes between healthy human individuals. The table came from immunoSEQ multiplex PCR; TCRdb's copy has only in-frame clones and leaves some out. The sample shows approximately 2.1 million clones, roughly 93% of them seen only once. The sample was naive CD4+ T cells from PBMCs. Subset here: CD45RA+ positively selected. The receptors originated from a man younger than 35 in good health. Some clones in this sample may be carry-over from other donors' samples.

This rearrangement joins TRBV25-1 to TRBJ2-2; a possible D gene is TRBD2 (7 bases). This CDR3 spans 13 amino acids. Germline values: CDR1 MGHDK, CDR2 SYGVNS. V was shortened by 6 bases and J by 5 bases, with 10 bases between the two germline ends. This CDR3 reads CASSGGQTGELFF. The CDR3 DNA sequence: TGTGCCAGCAGCGGGGGGCAAACCGGGGAGCTGTTTTTT. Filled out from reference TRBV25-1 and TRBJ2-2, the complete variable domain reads EADIYQTPRYLVIGTGKKITLECSQTMGHDKMYWYQQDPGMELHLIHYSYGVNSTEKGDLSSESTVSRIRTEHFPLTLESARPSHTSQYLCASSGGQTGELFFGEGSRLTVL.

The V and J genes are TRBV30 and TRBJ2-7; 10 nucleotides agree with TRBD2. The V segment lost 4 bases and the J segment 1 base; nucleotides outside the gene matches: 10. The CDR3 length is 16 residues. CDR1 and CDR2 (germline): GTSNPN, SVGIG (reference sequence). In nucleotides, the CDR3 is TGTGCCTGGACTCTAGCGGGAGCGGGATCTTCCTACGAGCAGTACTTC. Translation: CAWTLAGAGSSYEQYF.

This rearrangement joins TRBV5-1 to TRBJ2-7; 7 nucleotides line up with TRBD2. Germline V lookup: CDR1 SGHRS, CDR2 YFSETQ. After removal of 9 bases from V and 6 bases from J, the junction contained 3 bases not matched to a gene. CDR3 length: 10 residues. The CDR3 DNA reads TGCGCCACAAGGGAGGGCGAGCAGTACTTC. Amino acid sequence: CATREGEQYF.

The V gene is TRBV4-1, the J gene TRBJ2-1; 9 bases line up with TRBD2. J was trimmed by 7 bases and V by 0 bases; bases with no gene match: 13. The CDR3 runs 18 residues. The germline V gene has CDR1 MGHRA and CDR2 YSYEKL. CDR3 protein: CASSQDVRREGLRNEQFF. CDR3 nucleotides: TGCGCCAGCAGCCAAGATGTACGGCGGGAGGGGTTAAGGAATGAGCAGTTCTTC.

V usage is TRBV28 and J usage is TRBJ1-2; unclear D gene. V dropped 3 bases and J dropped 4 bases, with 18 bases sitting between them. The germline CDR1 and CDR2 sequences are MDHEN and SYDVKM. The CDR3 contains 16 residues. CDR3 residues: CASSLGSSGMGYGYTF. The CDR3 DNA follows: TGTGCCAGCAGTTTGGGATCCTCGGGAATGGGCTATGGCTACACCTTC.

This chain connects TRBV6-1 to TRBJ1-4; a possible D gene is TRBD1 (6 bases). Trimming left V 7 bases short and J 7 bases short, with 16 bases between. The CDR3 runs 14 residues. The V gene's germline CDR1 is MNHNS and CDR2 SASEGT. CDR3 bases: TGTGCCAGCATGTGGGGGGGCTCCGGTGAAAAACTGTTTTTT. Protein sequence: CASMWGGSGEKLFF.

The CDR3 sequence: CASSGSGAYNEQFF. DNA of the CDR3: TGTGCCAGCAGCGGGAGCGGAGCCTACAATGAGCAGTTCTTC. This chain connects TRBV9 to TRBJ2-1; D possibly corresponds to TRBD2 (5 bases). The V end was cut by 3 bases, the J end by 2 bases, with 9 bases between. The CDR3 covers 14 residues. Germline V CDR1 and CDR2: SGDLS, YYNGEE.

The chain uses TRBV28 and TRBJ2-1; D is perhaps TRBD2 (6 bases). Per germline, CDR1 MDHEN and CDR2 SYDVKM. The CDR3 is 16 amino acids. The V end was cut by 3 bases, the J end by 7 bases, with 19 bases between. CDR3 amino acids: CASSFQGGRGVNEQFF. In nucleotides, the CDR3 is TGTGCCAGCAGTTTTCAGGGAGGAAGGGGAGTGAATGAGCAGTTCTTC.

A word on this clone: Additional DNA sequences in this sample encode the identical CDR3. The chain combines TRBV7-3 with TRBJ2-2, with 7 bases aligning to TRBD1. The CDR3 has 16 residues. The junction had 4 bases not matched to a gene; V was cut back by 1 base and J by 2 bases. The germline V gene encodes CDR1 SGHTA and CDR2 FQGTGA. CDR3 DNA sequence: TGTGCCAGCAGCTTAATGGGGACAGCAAACACCGGGGAGCTGTTTTTT. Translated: CASSLMGTANTGELFF.

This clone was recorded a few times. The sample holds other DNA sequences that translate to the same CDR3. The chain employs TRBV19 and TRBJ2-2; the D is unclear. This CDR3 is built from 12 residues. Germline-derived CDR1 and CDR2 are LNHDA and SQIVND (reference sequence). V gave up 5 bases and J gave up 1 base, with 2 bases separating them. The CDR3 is CASSLNTGELFF. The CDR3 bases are TGTGCCAGTAGTCTGAACACCGGGGAGCTGTTTTTT.

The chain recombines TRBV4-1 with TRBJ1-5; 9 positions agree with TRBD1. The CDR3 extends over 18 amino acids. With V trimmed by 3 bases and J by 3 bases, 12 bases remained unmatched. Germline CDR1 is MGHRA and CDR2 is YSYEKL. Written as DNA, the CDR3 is TGCGCCAGCAGCCATCCCTCGGGACAGGGCCTAAACAATCAGCCCCAGCATTTT. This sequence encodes CASSHPSGQGLNNQPQHF.

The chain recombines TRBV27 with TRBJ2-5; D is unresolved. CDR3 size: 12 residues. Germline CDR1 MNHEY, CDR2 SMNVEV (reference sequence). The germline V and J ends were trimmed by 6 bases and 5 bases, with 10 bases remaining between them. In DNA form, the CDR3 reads TGTGCCAGCAGCTTTACGGTGGAGACCCAGTACTTC. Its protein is CASSFTVETQYF.

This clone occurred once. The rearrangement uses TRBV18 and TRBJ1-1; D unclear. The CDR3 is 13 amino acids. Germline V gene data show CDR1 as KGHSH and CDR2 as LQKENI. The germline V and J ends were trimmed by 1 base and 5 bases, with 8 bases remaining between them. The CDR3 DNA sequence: TGTGCCAGCTCACCACAGGAGAGGACTGAAGCTTTCTTT. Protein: CASSPQERTEAFF.

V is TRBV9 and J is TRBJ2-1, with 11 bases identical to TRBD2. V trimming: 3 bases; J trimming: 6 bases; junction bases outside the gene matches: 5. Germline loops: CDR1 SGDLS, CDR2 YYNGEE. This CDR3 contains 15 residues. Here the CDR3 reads CASSETSGRINEQFF. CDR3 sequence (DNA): TGTGCCAGCAGCGAAACTAGCGGGAGAATCAATGAGCAGTTCTTC.